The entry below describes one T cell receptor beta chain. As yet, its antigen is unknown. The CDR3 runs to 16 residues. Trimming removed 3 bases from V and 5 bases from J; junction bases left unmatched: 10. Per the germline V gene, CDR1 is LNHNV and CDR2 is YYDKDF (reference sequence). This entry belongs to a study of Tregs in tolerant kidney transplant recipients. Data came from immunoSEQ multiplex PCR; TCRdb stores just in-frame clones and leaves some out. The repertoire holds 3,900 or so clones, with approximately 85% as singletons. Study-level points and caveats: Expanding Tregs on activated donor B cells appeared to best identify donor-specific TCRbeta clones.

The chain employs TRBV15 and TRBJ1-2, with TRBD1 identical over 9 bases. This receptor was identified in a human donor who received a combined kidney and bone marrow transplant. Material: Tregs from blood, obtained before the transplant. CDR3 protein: CATSRSRDREDYGYTF. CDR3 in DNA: TGTGCCACCAGCAGGAGCCGGGACAGGGAGGATTATGGCTACACCTTC.